These T cell receptor beta chains were read from a single sample in a study of blood T cell repertoires in COVID-19. Generated by immunoSEQ multiplex PCR, the TCRdb table keeps only in-frame clones and is missing some. The sample has 100,000 to 150,000 clones; roughly 88% are singletons. The sample was peripheral blood. These receptors were taken from a man in his forties or fifties with acute or convalescent COVID-19. CDR3s include the opening cysteine and the closing phenylalanine or tryptophan. Each record gives: CDR3 DNA, CDR3 protein, D gene, J gene, V gene, clone size. A D gene is named only where the DNA matches it firmly. Clone size appears in some rows only: once, few, many, or a class for an expanded clone.

CDR3 DNA: TGTGCCAGCAGCCCCTCGGTTGGGAGGAACACTGAAGCTTTCTTT
CDR3 protein: CASSPSVGRNTEAFF
D gene: NA
J gene: TRBJ1-1
V gene: TRBV5-4
clone size: NA

CDR3 DNA: TGTGCCAGCAGTTCAACCCGGGACTTTTTTGGAAACACCATATATTTT
CDR3 protein: CASSSTRDFFGNTIYF
D gene: NA
J gene: TRBJ1-3
V gene: TRBV6-5
clone size: NA

CDR3 DNA: TGTGCCAGCAGCTTAGTCCGGTCCCCCGGGAATGAGCAGTTCTTC
CDR3 protein: CASSLVRSPGNEQFF
D gene: NA
J gene: TRBJ2-1
V gene: TRBV7-9
clone size: few

CDR3 DNA: TGTGCCAGCAGGGACAGAACTAATGAAAAACTGTTTTTT
CDR3 protein: CASRDRTNEKLFF
D gene: TRBD1
J gene: TRBJ1-4
V gene: TRBV19
clone size: NA

CDR3 DNA: TGCAGTGCTAATCAGGGGGGTGGGGCTTTCTTT
CDR3 protein: CSANQGGGAFF
D gene: TRBD1
J gene: TRBJ1-1
V gene: TRBV20-1
clone size: NA

CDR3 DNA: TGTGCCAGCAGCCATACAGGGGGCGAGCAGTACTTC
CDR3 protein: CASSHTGGEQYF
D gene: TRBD1
J gene: TRBJ2-7
V gene: TRBV5-6
clone size: NA

CDR3 DNA: TGTGCCAGCAGCTTAGGCGCTAGCTCCCATGAGCAGTTCTTC
CDR3 protein: CASSLGASSHEQFF
D gene: NA
J gene: TRBJ2-1
V gene: TRBV11-3
clone size: once

CDR3 DNA: TGCGCCAGCAGCTTGGTAACGAACACCGGGGAGCTGTTTTTT
CDR3 protein: CASSLVTNTGELFF
D gene: NA
J gene: TRBJ2-2
V gene: TRBV5-1
clone size: NA

CDR3 DNA: TGTGCCAGCAGCTATTCTGGAACAGGGGAAGCTTTCTTT
CDR3 protein: CASSYSGTGEAFF
D gene: NA
J gene: TRBJ1-1
V gene: TRBV11-2
clone size: NA

CDR3 DNA: TGTGCCAGCAGTACGACAGGGATCTCTGGAAACACCATATATTTT
CDR3 protein: CASSTTGISGNTIYF
D gene: TRBD1
J gene: TRBJ1-3
V gene: TRBV6-6
clone size: NA

CDR3 DNA: TGTGCCACCAGCAGTCGGCGGGAGTCAGATACGCAGTATTTT
CDR3 protein: CATSSRRESDTQYF
D gene: TRBD2
J gene: TRBJ2-3
V gene: TRBV15
clone size: NA

CDR3 DNA: TGTGCCAGCAGGGGGACAGGGACGAGCAATCAGCCCCAGCATTTT
CDR3 protein: CASRGTGTSNQPQHF
D gene: TRBD1
J gene: TRBJ1-5
V gene: TRBV6-5
clone size: NA

CDR3 DNA: TGTGCCAGCAGTCAGGGGATCTTCGGAGAGCAGTTCTTC
CDR3 protein: CASSQGIFGEQFF
D gene: NA
J gene: TRBJ2-1
V gene: TRBV12-3/TRBV12-4
clone size: NA

CDR3 DNA: TGTGCCAGCTCACCACTAGTGAACACTGAAGCTTTCTTT
CDR3 protein: CASSPLVNTEAFF
D gene: NA
J gene: TRBJ1-1
V gene: TRBV18
clone size: NA

CDR3 DNA: TGTGCCAGCAGTTATGACAGTGAAGCTTTCTTT
CDR3 protein: CASSYDSEAFF
D gene: NA
J gene: TRBJ1-1
V gene: TRBV2
clone size: NA

CDR3 DNA: TGTGCCAGCAGCCAAGTACGACAGGGCTATGGCTACACCTTC
CDR3 protein: CASSQVRQGYGYTF
D gene: TRBD1
J gene: TRBJ1-2
V gene: TRBV3-1/TRBV3-2
clone size: NA

CDR3 DNA: TGTGCCAGCGGAGTGGAATATGAGCAGTTCTTC
CDR3 protein: CASGVEYEQFF
D gene: NA
J gene: TRBJ2-1
V gene: TRBV5-4
clone size: NA

CDR3 DNA: TGCGCCAGCAGCCGAGCGGAAAGGAAGGTGTACAATGAGCAGTTCTTC
CDR3 protein: CASSRAERKVYNEQFF
D gene: NA
J gene: TRBJ2-1
V gene: TRBV5-1
clone size: NA

CDR3 DNA: TGTGCCAGCTCACCCGGGACTAGGGGATCAGGTGAGCAGTTCTTC
CDR3 protein: CASSPGTRGSGEQFF
D gene: TRBD2
J gene: TRBJ2-1
V gene: TRBV18
clone size: few

CDR3 DNA: TGTGCCAGCAGTATAACTCAGGGGAATAATGGCTACACCTTC
CDR3 protein: CASSITQGNNGYTF
D gene: NA
J gene: TRBJ1-2
V gene: TRBV6-1
clone size: NA

CDR3 DNA: TGTGCCAGCTCACCAACAAGGGGGTTTTCGGTTTGGAATGAGCAGTTCTTC
CDR3 protein: CASSPTRGFSVWNEQFF
D gene: NA
J gene: TRBJ2-1
V gene: TRBV18
clone size: once

CDR3 DNA: TGTGCCAGTAGTATAGATACAGGGCGAGAGAGAACCGGGGAGCTGTTTTTT
CDR3 protein: CASSIDTGRERTGELFF
D gene: NA
J gene: TRBJ2-2
V gene: TRBV19
clone size: NA

CDR3 DNA: TGTGCCAGCAGTTTATTCGGGGGCAATCAGCCCCAGCATTTT
CDR3 protein: CASSLFGGNQPQHF
D gene: NA
J gene: TRBJ1-5
V gene: TRBV28
clone size: NA

CDR3 DNA: TGTGCCAGCAGCCAAGATCTCAGGGTGACTGAAGCTTTCTTT
CDR3 protein: CASSQDLRVTEAFF
D gene: NA
J gene: TRBJ1-1
V gene: TRBV4-2
clone size: few

CDR3 DNA: TGTGCCATCAGTCTGGGCGGGAGTGCCTACGAGCAGTACTTC
CDR3 protein: CAISLGGSAYEQYF
D gene: TRBD2
J gene: TRBJ2-7
V gene: TRBV10-3
clone size: NA

CDR3 DNA: TGTGCCAGCAGTCCGGGACAGTGGTACACAGATACGCAGTATTTT
CDR3 protein: CASSPGQWYTDTQYF
D gene: TRBD1
J gene: TRBJ2-3
V gene: TRBV7-9
clone size: NA

CDR3 DNA: TGTGCCAGTAGTATAACCCTCATCCGGCGGGGGGCGAACACTGAAGCTTTCTTT
CDR3 protein: CASSITLIRRGANTEAFF
D gene: NA
J gene: TRBJ1-1
V gene: TRBV19
clone size: NA

CDR3 DNA: TGTGCCAGCAGCAAAGGACCCAGGGGGCGGAATTCACCCCTCCACTTT
CDR3 protein: CASSKGPRGRNSPLHF
D gene: NA
J gene: TRBJ1-6
V gene: TRBV21-1
clone size: NA

CDR3 DNA: TGTGCCAGCAGAGACAGGGCCAAGACTGAAGCTTTCTTT
CDR3 protein: CASRDRAKTEAFF
D gene: TRBD1
J gene: TRBJ1-1
V gene: TRBV7-9
clone size: once

CDR3 DNA: TGTGCCAGCAGCGTAGGGGGACTCCCGAATTCACCCCTCCACTTT
CDR3 protein: CASSVGGLPNSPLHF
D gene: NA
J gene: TRBJ1-6
V gene: TRBV9
clone size: once

CDR3 DNA: TGTGCCACCAGCATGCGGACAGGCCACCGTGATGGCTACACCTTC
CDR3 protein: CATSMRTGHRDGYTF
D gene: TRBD1
J gene: TRBJ1-2
V gene: TRBV15
clone size: NA

CDR3 DNA: TGTGCCAGTAGTCAGGACACTGAAGCTTTCTTT
CDR3 protein: CASSQDTEAFF
D gene: NA
J gene: TRBJ1-1
V gene: TRBV19
clone size: NA

CDR3 DNA: TGTGCCAGCAGCTTGGAGGGCAGGGGGGATGAAAAACTGTTTTTT
CDR3 protein: CASSLEGRGDEKLFF
D gene: TRBD1
J gene: TRBJ1-4
V gene: TRBV5-6
clone size: NA

CDR3 DNA: TGCGCCAGCAGCCCAAGACAGGGGGGTGCTAACTATGGCTACACCTTC
CDR3 protein: CASSPRQGGANYGYTF
D gene: TRBD1
J gene: TRBJ1-2
V gene: TRBV5-1
clone size: NA

CDR3 DNA: TGTGCCAGCAGGCCAGACTCGTCTGGGGCCAACGTCCTGACTTTC
CDR3 protein: CASRPDSSGANVLTF
D gene: NA
J gene: TRBJ2-6
V gene: TRBV5-4
clone size: NA

CDR3 DNA: TGTGCCAGCAGTTTAGGGGTCAGGGGCTCCCTCTTC
CDR3 protein: CASSLGVRGSLF
D gene: NA
J gene: TRBJ1-2
V gene: TRBV28
clone size: NA

CDR3 DNA: TGTGCCAGCAGTGAAGGGACAGGGATAAACACTGAAGCTTTCTTT
CDR3 protein: CASSEGTGINTEAFF
D gene: TRBD1
J gene: TRBJ1-1
V gene: TRBV6-1
clone size: NA

CDR3 DNA: TGTGCCAGCAGTCCGGACAGGAGGAACACTGAAGCTTTCTTT
CDR3 protein: CASSPDRRNTEAFF
D gene: TRBD1
J gene: TRBJ1-1
V gene: TRBV27
clone size: NA

CDR3 DNA: TGTGCCAGCAGTTTAAGACAGGGAGGTCAGCCCCAGCATTTT
CDR3 protein: CASSLRQGGQPQHF
D gene: TRBD1
J gene: TRBJ1-5
V gene: TRBV28
clone size: few

CDR3 DNA: TGTGCCAGCAGCGTAGCGGAGCTAAATGAGCAGTTCTTC
CDR3 protein: CASSVAELNEQFF
D gene: NA
J gene: TRBJ2-1
V gene: TRBV9
clone size: NA

CDR3 DNA: TGTGCCAGCAGCCGTGGGGACAGCCGCTCCTACAATGAGCAGTTCTTC
CDR3 protein: CASSRGDSRSYNEQFF
D gene: TRBD1
J gene: TRBJ2-1
V gene: TRBV5-4
clone size: NA

CDR3 DNA: TGTGCCAGCAGCCGAACCCCTTGGGCGGGAGGCCCCGAGGGGAATGAGCAGTTCTTC
CDR3 protein: CASSRTPWAGGPEGNEQFF
D gene: TRBD2
J gene: TRBJ2-1
V gene: TRBV7-9
clone size: NA

CDR3 DNA: TGTGCCAGCAGTTCGGGACAGGGGGCTTGGACCTACGAGCAGTACTTC
CDR3 protein: CASSSGQGAWTYEQYF
D gene: TRBD1
J gene: TRBJ2-7
V gene: TRBV27
clone size: NA